The present T cell receptor beta chain was sequenced within a study of shared clonotypes between healthy human individuals. Turning to the study itself: Plates per donor: three CD4 naive, three CD4 memory, two CD8 naive, one CD8 memory.

Study-level findings and limits: Rarefaction curves obtained for sorted subsets showed sequencing incomplete despite large depth. The four-donor shared clonotypes exceeded non-shared clonotypes in generation probability, with non-shared ones scoring lower. Represented diversity, genetic and exposure-history alike, was limited by few donors.

V was trimmed by 5 bases and J by 1 base, leaving 8 bases between them. The CDR3 runs 12 residues. Germline V gene sequence: CDR1 SQVTM, CDR2 ANQGSEA. As concerns this clone: Its cognate antigen is unknown.

Clones were read by immunoSEQ multiplex PCR, and TCRdb kept only the in-frame ones, dropping some. The profile shows around 1,000,000 clones, roughly 80% of them singletons. The sequenced material came from memory CD4+ T cells from PBMCs. This sample's subset: CD45RA-negative fraction. The V call is TRBV29-1, the J call TRBJ2-5, with a possible D match to TRBD1 (5 bases). The sequence derives from a young man in good health. Some clones in this sample may be carry-over from other donors' samples. CDR3 DNA sequence: TGCAGCGTTTGGGGCGTCCAAGAGACCCAGTACTTC. Translating gives CSVWGVQETQYF.